The 15 T cell receptor beta chains presented below share a single source sample, sequenced in a study of blood T cell repertoires in COVID-19. Clones were sequenced by immunoSEQ multiplex PCR, and TCRdb holds only the in-frame ones, with some missing. The sample has 95,000 to 150,000 clones, around 89% seen once; the top ten hold 3.8%. Sequenced sample: peripheral blood. The receptor source for this set is a woman aged 55-69 years with COVID-19, enrolled during active disease.

The chain uses TRBV10-3 and TRBJ2-4; 9 bases line up with TRBD2. CDR1 is ENHRY and CDR2 is SYGVKD in the germline V gene. Trimming took 2 bases from V and 10 from J; bases not matched to a gene: 9. The CDR3 extends over 15 amino acids. This CDR3 is CAISEGLAKGGIQYF. The CDR3 DNA is TGTGCCATCAGTGAGGGACTAGCGAAAGGAGGTATTCAGTACTTC.

This chain joins TRBV4-1 and TRBJ2-2, with TRBD2 matching 14 bases. Trimming took 4 bases from V and 0 from J; bases not matched to a gene: 7. Germline V CDR1 and CDR2: MGHRA, YSYEKL. This CDR3 comprises 19 residues. The CDR3 sequence: CASSRRGLAGAANTGELFF. In nucleotides, the CDR3 is TGCGCCAGCAGCCGCCGGGGACTAGCGGGGGCCGCGAACACCGGGGAGCTGTTTTTT.

V usage is TRBV4-3 and J usage is TRBJ1-6; no clear D. The germline V gene has CDR1 LGHNA and CDR2 YSLEER. Deletions cut 2 bases from V and 8 bases from J, with 16 bases between. CDR3 length: 16 amino acids. CDR3 loop: CASSQRFRGADSPLHF. For the CDR3, the DNA is TGCGCCAGCAGCCAAAGATTCCGGGGAGCGGATTCACCCCTCCACTTT.

The CDR3 protein is CASSLGSLEGYGYTF. The CDR3 nucleotides read TGCGCCAGCAGCTTAGGGTCCCTTGAGGGCTATGGCTACACCTTC. V usage is TRBV5-1 and J usage is TRBJ1-2; D gene uncertain. The V gene lost 2 bases and the J gene lost 4 bases, with 15 bases spanning the gap. The CDR3 runs 15 residues. CDR1 and CDR2 from the germline V gene are SGHRS and YFSETQ.

The chain uses TRBV3-1 (or the pseudogene TRBV3-2) and TRBJ1-2; D is uncertain. The CDR3 is made up of 13 amino acids. The V gene lost 0 bases and the J gene lost 3 bases, with 5 bases spanning the gap. Germline CDR1 and CDR2: LGHDT and YNNKEL (reference sequence). The CDR3 is CASSQEADYGYTF. DNA of the CDR3: TGTGCCAGCAGCCAAGAAGCCGACTATGGCTACACCTTC.

In DNA form, the CDR3 reads TGTGCCAGCAGCAAAAAACTAGCCCACTCCACAGATACGCAGTATTTT. This codes for CASSKKLAHSTDTQYF. The chain joins TRBV5-5 to TRBJ2-3; D is perhaps TRBD2 (6 bases). The V gene lost 4 bases and the J gene lost 2 bases, with 17 bases spanning the gap. The CDR3 length is 16 residues. Germline V gene data show CDR1 as SGHKS and CDR2 as YYEKEE (reference sequence).

This rearrangement joins TRBV19 to TRBJ1-2, with 7 nucleotides matching TRBD1. The germline gives CDR1 LNHDA, CDR2 SQIVND (reference sequence). CDR3 size: 13 residues. V gave up 7 bases and J gave up 5 bases; unmatched junction bases: 7. The DNA of the CDR3 is TGTGCCAGTACCCAGGGACAGCGATATGGCTACACCTTC. It yields the protein CASTQGQRYGYTF.

In this sample, this clone turned up once. CDR3 in amino acids: CASSLGGGSDTQYF. The CDR3 region has the DNA TGCGCCAGCAGCTTGGGAGGGGGCTCAGATACGCAGTATTTT. V and J are TRBV5-1 and TRBJ2-3; TRBD1 matches 7 bases. The germline V gene has CDR1 SGHRS and CDR2 YFSETQ. Trimming at V came to 0 bases and at J to 4 bases, leaving 2 bases not matched to a gene. This CDR3 is 14 amino acids long.

The chain joins TRBV2 to TRBJ1-4, with TRBD1 identical over 7 bases. The germline gives CDR1 SNHLY, CDR2 FYNNEI. This CDR3 is 15 amino acids long. The V gene end was trimmed by 5 bases and the J gene end by 0 bases; junction bases not matched to a gene: 3. The CDR3 region has the DNA TGTGCCAGCAGTAAGGGACAGACAACTAATGAAAAACTGTTTTTT. As protein: CASSKGQTTNEKLFF.

The CDR3: CASSEYPTANYGYTF. CDR3 DNA sequence: TGTGCCAGCAGTGAATATCCGACAGCTAACTATGGCTACACCTTC. The rearrangement uses TRBV6-1 and TRBJ1-2, with TRBD1 as a possible D gene (5 bases). V gave up 2 bases and J gave up 0 bases, with 10 bases separating them. The CDR3 totals 15 residues. Per the germline V gene, CDR1 is MNHNS and CDR2 is SASEGT.

V usage is TRBV2 and J usage is TRBJ2-3, with a weak D call TRBD2 (5 bases). Germline V CDR1 and CDR2: SNHLY, FYNNEI. The CDR3 extends over 15 amino acids. V shed 8 bases and J shed 0 bases, with 15 bases lying between them. The DNA of the CDR3 is TGTGCCAGCCAGAGGACTCGTGCTAGCACAGATACGCAGTATTTT. Its protein product is CASQRTRASTDTQYF.

The chain recombines TRBV3-1 (or the pseudogene TRBV3-2) with TRBJ1-5; TRBD1 matches at 12 bases. J was trimmed by 5 bases and V by 1 base; bases with no gene match: 3. Germline-derived CDR1 and CDR2 are LGHDT and YNNKEL (reference sequence). CDR3 length: 16 amino acids. This CDR3 reads CASSQGGTGGDQPQHF. CDR3 DNA: TGTGCCAGCAGCCAAGGGGGGACAGGGGGCGATCAGCCCCAGCATTTT.

This clone came up once. The chain employs TRBV11-3 and TRBJ2-2; D might be TRBD2 (7 bases). The CDR3 length is 14 residues. The germline V and J ends were trimmed by 5 bases and 10 bases, with 17 bases remaining between them. Germline V CDR1 and CDR2: SGHNT, YENEEA. The CDR3 nucleotides read TGTGCCAGCAGCCCAGTGGGGGGGCACCCGGAGCTGTTTTTT. Its translation: CASSPVGGHPELFF.

The chain combines TRBV6-5 with TRBJ2-3, with no clear D. The CDR3 runs 14 residues. V was pared by 8 bases and J by 0 bases, with 12 bases between. Germline lookup yields CDR1 MNHEY and CDR2 SVGAGI. The CDR3 sequence is CASEPVPSTDTQYF. CDR3 DNA: TGTGCCAGCGAGCCGGTGCCTAGCACAGATACGCAGTATTTT.

The chain carries TRBV7-2 and TRBJ1-1; TRBD1 matches 9 bases. V lost 5 bases and J lost 6; bases outside the gene matches: 13. The germline gives CDR1 SGHTA, CDR2 FQGNSA. The CDR3 consists of 16 residues. The CDR3 DNA reads as TGTGCCAGCAGCCCCGGGACAGGGTATGGAGAGCCTGAAGCTTTCTTT. Its translation: CASSPGTGYGEPEAFF.